This T cell receptor beta chain is drawn from a study of blood T cell repertoires in COVID-19. Study context: The analysed material was cDNA or gDNA that came from T cells, B-cell-depleted T cells, or PBMCs.

How the authors handled the data: Estimation of nucleated cell counts was performed using reference gene primer amplification. Sequenced by immunoSEQ multiplex PCR; TCRdb stores in-frame clones only, minus some. The DNA was the basis for D and trimming; V, J and clone size are from that table. The sample holds tens of thousands of clones, around 90% seen once. This receptor was obtained from a man aged 50-59 years with active COVID-19. Sequenced sample: peripheral blood.

The CDR3 loop reads CAWSGQGASGELFF. Written as DNA, the CDR3 is TGTGCCTGGAGTGGTCAGGGGGCGAGCGGGGAGCTGTTTTTT. The gene calls are TRBV30 and TRBJ2-2, with 8 bases lining up with TRBD1. CDR1 is GTSNPN, CDR2 SVGIG, per germline (reference sequence). The CDR3 extends over 14 amino acids. Unmatched junction bases numbered 5, after V lost 1 base and J lost 7 bases.